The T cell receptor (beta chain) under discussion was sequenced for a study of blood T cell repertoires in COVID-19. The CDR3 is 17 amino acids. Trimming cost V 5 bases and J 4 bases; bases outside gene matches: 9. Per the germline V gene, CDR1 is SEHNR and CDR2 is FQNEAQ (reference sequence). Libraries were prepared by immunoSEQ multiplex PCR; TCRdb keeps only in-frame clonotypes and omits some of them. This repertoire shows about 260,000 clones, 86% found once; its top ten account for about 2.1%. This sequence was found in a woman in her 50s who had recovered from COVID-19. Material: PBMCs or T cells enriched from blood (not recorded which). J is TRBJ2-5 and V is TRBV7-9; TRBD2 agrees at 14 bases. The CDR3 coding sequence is TGTGCCAGCAGCCCAGGCGGGACTAGCGGGAGTGTAGAGACCCAGTACTTC. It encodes CASSPGGTSGSVETQYF.